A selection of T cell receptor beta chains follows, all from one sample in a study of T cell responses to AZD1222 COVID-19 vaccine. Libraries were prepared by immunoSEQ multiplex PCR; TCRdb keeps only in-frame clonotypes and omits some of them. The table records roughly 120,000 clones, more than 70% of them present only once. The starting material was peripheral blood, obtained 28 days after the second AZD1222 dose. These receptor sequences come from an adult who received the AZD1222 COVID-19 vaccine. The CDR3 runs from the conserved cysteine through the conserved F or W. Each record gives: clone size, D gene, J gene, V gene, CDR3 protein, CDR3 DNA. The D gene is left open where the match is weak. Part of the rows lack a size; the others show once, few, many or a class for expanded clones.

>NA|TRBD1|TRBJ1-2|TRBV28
CASSSYRGAYGYTF
TGTGCCAGCAGTTCTTACAGGGGTGCCTATGGCTACACCTTC
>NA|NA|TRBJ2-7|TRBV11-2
CASSLVAGHESYEQYF
TGTGCCAGCAGCTTAGTCGCGGGACACGAGTCCTACGAGCAGTACTTC
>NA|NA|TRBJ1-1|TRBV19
CATTLGGANTEAFF
TGTGCCACTACCTTGGGAGGGGCGAACACTGAAGCTTTCTTT
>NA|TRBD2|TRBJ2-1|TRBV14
CASSQDQGLAGPSYNEQFF
TGTGCCAGCAGCCAAGATCAAGGACTAGCGGGGCCCTCTTACAATGAGCAGTTCTTC
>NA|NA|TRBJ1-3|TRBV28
CASTLAGGGNTIYF
TGTGCCAGCACCCTCGCCGGGGGTGGAAACACCATATATTTT
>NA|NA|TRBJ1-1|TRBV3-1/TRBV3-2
CASGRDQFTEAFF
TGTGCCAGCGGGCGTGATCAGTTCACTGAAGCTTTCTTT
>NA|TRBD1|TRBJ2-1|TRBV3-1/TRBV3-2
CASSQEGTGGNEQFF
TGTGCCAGCAGCCAAGAAGGGACAGGGGGCAATGAGCAGTTCTTC
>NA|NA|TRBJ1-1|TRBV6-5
CASSQTREAFF
TGTGCCAGCAGTCAGACACGTGAAGCTTTCTTT
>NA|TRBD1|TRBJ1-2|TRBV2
CASSLQGANYGYTF
TGTGCCAGCAGCCTACAGGGGGCTAACTATGGCTACACCTTC
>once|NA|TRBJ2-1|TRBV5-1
CASSPPSTGNEQFF
TGCGCCAGCAGCCCCCCGTCGACAGGCAATGAGCAGTTCTTC
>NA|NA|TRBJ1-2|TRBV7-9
CASSRPLTNYGYTF
TGTGCCAGCAGCCGTCCATTGACCAACTATGGCTACACCTTC
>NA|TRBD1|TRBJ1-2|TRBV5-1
CASSPGTGGLYGYTF
TGCGCCAGCAGCCCAGGGACAGGGGGCCTCTATGGCTACACCTTC
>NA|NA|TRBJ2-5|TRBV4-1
CASSQGPTAYQETQYF
TGCGCCAGCAGCCAAGGTCCAACAGCTTACCAAGAGACCCAGTACTTC
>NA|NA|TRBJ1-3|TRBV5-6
CASSRERVGSGNTIYF
TGTGCCAGCAGCCGGGAAAGGGTAGGGTCTGGAAACACCATATATTTT
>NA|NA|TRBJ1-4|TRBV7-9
CASSATQGIEKLFF
TGTGCCAGCAGCGCGACTCAGGGAATTGAAAAACTGTTTTTT
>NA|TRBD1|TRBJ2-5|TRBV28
CASSLDRGMETQYF
TGTGCCAGCAGCCTGGACAGGGGGATGGAGACCCAGTACTTC
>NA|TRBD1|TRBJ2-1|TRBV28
CASTSSGTESSYNEQFF
TGTGCCAGCACCTCCTCCGGGACAGAGAGCTCCTACAATGAGCAGTTCTTC
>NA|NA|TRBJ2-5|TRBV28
CASNGGPPQETQYF
TGTGCCAGCAACGGGGGACCTCCCCAAGAGACCCAGTACTTC
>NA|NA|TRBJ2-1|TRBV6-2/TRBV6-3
CASSPTLTSYNEQFF
TGTGCCAGCAGCCCGACCCTGACCTCCTACAATGAGCAGTTCTTC
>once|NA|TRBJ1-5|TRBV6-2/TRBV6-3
CASSYSSTVNQPQHF
TGTGCCAGCAGTTACTCGAGTACAGTGAATCAGCCCCAGCATTTT
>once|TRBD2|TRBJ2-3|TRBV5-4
CASSWGTSGGSDTQYF
TGTGCCAGCAGCTGGGGGACTAGCGGGGGCAGCGATACGCAGTATTTT
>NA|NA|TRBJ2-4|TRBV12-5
CASGLVTTGSALLAKNIQYF
TGTGCTAGTGGTTTGGTTACGACAGGTTCGGCCTTATTAGCCAAAAACATTCAGTACTTC
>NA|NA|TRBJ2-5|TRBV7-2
CASSLVGELGTQYF
TGTGCCAGCAGCTTAGTGGGCGAGCTAGGGACCCAGTACTTC
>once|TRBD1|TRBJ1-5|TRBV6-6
CASSPPGQGNNQPQHF
TGTGCCAGCAGTCCTCCGGGACAGGGTAACAATCAGCCCCAGCATTTT
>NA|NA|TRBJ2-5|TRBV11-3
CASSLRDAQETQYF
TGTGCCAGCAGCTTAAGGGACGCCCAAGAGACCCAGTACTTC
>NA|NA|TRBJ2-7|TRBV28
CASSLSSGGSYEQYF
TGTGCCAGCAGTTTATCTTCCGGGGGTTCCTACGAGCAGTACTTC
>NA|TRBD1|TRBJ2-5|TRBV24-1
CATSDLPRGQDQETQYF
TGTGCCACCAGTGATTTACCACGCGGACAGGACCAAGAGACCCAGTACTTC
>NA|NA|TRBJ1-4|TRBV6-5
CASSRGTTEKLFF
TGTGCCAGCAGTCGGGGGACGACAGAAAAACTGTTTTTT
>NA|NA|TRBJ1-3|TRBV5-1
CASKSAAQSDGNTIYF
TGCGCCAGCAAGTCGGCGGCCCAGTCGGATGGAAACACCATATATTTT
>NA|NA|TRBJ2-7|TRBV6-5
CASSFGFSGEQYF
TGTGCCAGCAGTTTTGGGTTCTCGGGGGAGCAGTACTTC
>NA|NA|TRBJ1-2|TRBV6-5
CASSRGGSYGYTF
TGTGCCAGCAGTAGAGGGGGTAGCTATGGCTACACCTTC
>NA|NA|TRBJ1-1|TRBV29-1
CSVAAGYTEAFF
TGCAGCGTGGCCGCAGGGTACACTGAAGCTTTCTTT
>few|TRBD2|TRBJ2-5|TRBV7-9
CASSSTLAGGETQYF
TGTGCCAGCAGCTCGACCCTAGCGGGAGGTGAGACCCAGTACTTC
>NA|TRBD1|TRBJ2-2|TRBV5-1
CASSLGDSFGELFF
TGCGCCAGCAGCTTGGGGGACAGCTTCGGGGAGCTGTTTTTT
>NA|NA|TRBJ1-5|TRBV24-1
CATSDPNQPQHF
TGTGCCACCAGTGATCCCAATCAGCCCCAGCATTTT
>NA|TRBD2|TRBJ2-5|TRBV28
CASSRSGGARETQYF
TGTGCCAGCAGTCGATCGGGGGGGGCGCGAGAGACCCAGTACTTC
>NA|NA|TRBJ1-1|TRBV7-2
CASSLREVNTEAFF
TGTGCCAGCAGCCTCAGGGAGGTGAACACTGAAGCTTTCTTT
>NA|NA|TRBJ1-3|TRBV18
CASSREGGTGNTIYF
TGTGCCAGCTCACGAGAAGGAGGGACTGGAAACACCATATATTTT
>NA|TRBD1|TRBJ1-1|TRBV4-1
CASSHNLIHRGQGRTEAFF
TGCGCCAGCAGCCACAACCTTATCCATCGGGGACAGGGAAGAACTGAAGCTTTCTTT
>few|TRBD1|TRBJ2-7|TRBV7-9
CASSSIDRGSYEQYF
TGTGCCAGCAGCTCGATAGACAGGGGCTCCTACGAGCAGTACTTC
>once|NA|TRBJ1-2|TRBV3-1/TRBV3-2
CASSQVPVIYGYTF
TGTGCCAGCAGCCAAGTGCCAGTTATCTATGGCTACACCTTC
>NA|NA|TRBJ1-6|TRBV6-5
CASSYSAGETNSPLHF
TGTGCCAGCAGTTACTCTGCAGGGGAAACAAATTCACCCCTCCACTTT
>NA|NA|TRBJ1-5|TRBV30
CAWSSQAGSNQPQHF
TGTGCCTGGAGTTCCCAAGCGGGTAGCAATCAGCCCCAGCATTTT
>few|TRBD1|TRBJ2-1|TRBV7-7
CASSIQGGPYNEQFF
TGTGCCAGCAGCATACAAGGGGGCCCCTACAATGAGCAGTTCTTC
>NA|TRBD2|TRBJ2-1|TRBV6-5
CASSSLAGGYNEQFF
TGTGCCAGCAGCTCACTAGCGGGGGGATACAATGAGCAGTTCTTC
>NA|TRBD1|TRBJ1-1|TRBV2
CASSPQGGEGTEAFF
TGTGCCAGCAGTCCTCAGGGGGGGGAGGGGACTGAAGCTTTCTTT
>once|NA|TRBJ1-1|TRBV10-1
CATRRGTEAFF
TGCGCCACCCGGCGCGGAACTGAAGCTTTCTTT
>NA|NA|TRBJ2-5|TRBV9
CASSLTPSHGGETQYF
TGTGCCAGCAGCCTCACCCCCAGCCACGGTGGGGAGACCCAGTACTTC
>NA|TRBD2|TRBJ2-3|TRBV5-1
CASSLGYSRGATDTQYF
TGCGCCAGCAGCTTAGGGTATTCGCGGGGGGCGACAGATACGCAGTATTTT
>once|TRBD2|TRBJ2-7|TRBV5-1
CASSLVSGGEYYEQYF
TGCGCCAGCAGCTTGGTGAGCGGGGGAGAGTACTACGAGCAGTACTTC
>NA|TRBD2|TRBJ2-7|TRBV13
CASSTTPRAGGIYEQYF
TGTGCCAGCAGCACCACACCCAGGGCGGGGGGAATCTACGAGCAGTACTTC
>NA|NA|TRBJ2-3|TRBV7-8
CASSPQGGAIGTDTQYF
TGTGCCAGCAGCCCCCAGGGGGGGGCGATAGGCACAGATACGCAGTATTTT